Listed below are T cell receptor beta chains from one sample, sequenced in a study of beta chain features in type 1 diabetes. Assay used: immunoSEQ multiplex PCR; TCRdb lists only in-frame clones, some missing. This sample yields about 280,000 clones, of which over 14% are seen a single time; 0.015% to 0.017% belongs to the top ten. Sequenced material: naive CD4+ T cells from blood. These receptors all stem from a man younger than 30 with type 1 diabetes. Both conserved end residues are part of each CDR3. The D gene is left open where the match is weak. Rows may omit the clone size; those that give it use once, few, many or a size class.

D	V	J	size	CDR3	DNA
TRBD1	TRBV6-4	TRBJ2-7	few	CASSDGARGIYEQYF	TGTGCCAGCAGTGACGGCGCCAGGGGGATTTACGAGCAGTACTTC
TRBD2	TRBV29-1	TRBJ2-1	few	CSVLEASGMNEQFF	TGCAGCGTTCTTGAGGCTAGCGGGATGAATGAGCAGTTCTTC
-	TRBV28	TRBJ2-3	-	CASSSGTFNTQYF	TGTGCCAGCAGCTCCGGGACTTTCAATACGCAGTATTTT
TRBD1	TRBV7-2	TRBJ1-2	-	CASSPDRGHGYTF	TGTGCCAGCAGCCCCGACAGGGGGCATGGCTACACCTTC
-	TRBV15	TRBJ1-5	-	CATTARVGSGNQPQHF	TGTGCCACCACCGCTCGGGTCGGTTCGGGCAATCAGCCCCAGCATTTT
-	TRBV28	TRBJ2-7	-	CASSLPYEQYF	TGTGCCAGCAGCCTCCCCTACGAGCAGTACTTC
TRBD1	TRBV5-1	TRBJ2-5	few	CASSFPNRGRETQYF	TGCGCCAGCAGCTTCCCAAACAGGGGGCGAGAGACCCAGTACTTC
TRBD1	TRBV5-1	TRBJ2-5	-	CASSLGTGLGETQYF	TGCGCCAGCAGCTTAGGGACAGGGTTAGGAGAGACCCAGTACTTC
-	TRBV6-5	TRBJ2-7	-	CASSYSGGIEGYEQYF	TGTGCCAGCAGTTACTCGGGGGGAATTGAGGGGTACGAGCAGTACTTC
TRBD1	TRBV6-7	TRBJ1-4	-	CASSPPGTGKREKLFF	TGTGCCAGCAGTCCCCCAGGGACAGGGAAGAGAGAAAAACTGTTTTTT
TRBD2	TRBV19	TRBJ2-3	-	CASPRQREGCGTDTQYF	TGTGCCAGCCCTCGGCAGCGGGAGGGATGTGGCACAGATACGCAGTATTTT
TRBD1	TRBV7-2	TRBJ1-3	few	CASSPGGSGNTIYF	TGTGCCAGCAGCCCAGGGGGGTCTGGAAACACCATATATTTT
-	TRBV6-5	TRBJ2-3	few	CASSYSNRAPDTQYF	TGTGCCAGCAGTTACTCGAACCGAGCGCCAGATACGCAGTATTTT
-	TRBV4-2	TRBJ2-7	-	CASSPYEQYF	TGTGCCAGCAGCCCTTACGAGCAGTACTTC
-	TRBV28	TRBJ1-5	-	CASSPFGGLGQPQHF	TGTGCCAGCAGCCCCTTCGGGGGGCTGGGTCAGCCCCAGCATTTT
-	TRBV6-5	TRBJ2-7	-	CASSQQGWGEQYF	TGTGCCAGCAGTCAACAGGGATGGGGCGAGCAGTACTTC
-	TRBV5-4	TRBJ2-7	-	CASSLGDSSYEQYF	TGTGCCAGCAGCTTGGGGGACTCAAGCTACGAGCAGTACTTC
-	TRBV11-2	TRBJ1-2	few	CASSLTEGNFYGYTF	TGTGCCAGCAGCTTAACGGAGGGAAATTTCTATGGCTACACCTTC
-	TRBV15	TRBJ1-2	few	CATSRDGRGGYTF	TGTGCCACCAGCAGAGATGGCAGAGGAGGCTACACCTTC
TRBD1	TRBV5-1	TRBJ2-1	-	CASSLGDRGSNEQFF	TGCGCCAGCAGTTTAGGGGACAGGGGTTCCAATGAGCAGTTCTTC
-	TRBV6-1	TRBJ1-1	-	CASSEAGGAFF	TGTGCCAGCAGTGAGGCCGGGGGAGCTTTCTTT
-	TRBV7-9	TRBJ1-2	few	CASSLAQALGGYTF	TGTGCCAGCAGCTTAGCACAGGCCTTGGGGGGCTACACCTTC
TRBD2	TRBV28	TRBJ2-1	-	CASSRSGSRYNEQFF	TGTGCCAGCAGTCGTAGCGGGAGCCGCTACAATGAGCAGTTCTTC
-	TRBV19	TRBJ1-1	-	CASSIVTGDTEAFF	TGTGCCAGTAGTATAGTGACGGGGGACACTGAAGCTTTCTTT
-	TRBV7-8	TRBJ2-1	few	CASSSDYYNEQFF	TGTGCCAGCAGCTCGGACTATTACAATGAGCAGTTCTTC
TRBD1	TRBV5-1	TRBJ2-3	-	CASSRPGQGHTDTQYF	TGCGCCAGCAGCCGACCGGGACAGGGCCACACAGATACGCAGTATTTT
-	TRBV4-2	TRBJ2-3	few	CASSQGTLTTGWQYF	TGTGCCAGCAGCCAAGGTACACTCACAACGGGATGGCAGTATTTT
TRBD1	TRBV19	TRBJ2-1	-	CASSVDRAGNEQFF	TGTGCCAGTAGTGTGGACAGGGCGGGGAATGAGCAGTTCTTC
TRBD1	TRBV7-2	TRBJ1-2	few	CASSENRGRWDGGYTF	TGTGCCAGCAGCGAGAACAGGGGGCGTTGGGACGGTGGCTACACCTTC
-	TRBV2	TRBJ1-1	-	CASMQTGLNTEAFF	TGTGCCAGCATGCAGACAGGACTGAACACTGAAGCTTTCTTT
TRBD1	TRBV9	TRBJ1-6	few	CASSVKERQGGNSPLHF	TGTGCCAGCAGCGTAAAGGAGAGACAGGGAGGCAATTCACCCCTCCACTTT
-	TRBV19	TRBJ1-1	-	CASSTGVRTEAFF	TGTGCCAGTAGTACAGGGGTTCGGACTGAAGCTTTCTTT
-	TRBV11-2	TRBJ2-1	few	CASSLVAAYNEQFF	TGTGCCAGCAGCTTAGTTGCAGCCTACAATGAGCAGTTCTTC
-	TRBV7-8	TRBJ2-1	few	CASSLGLLRSYNEQFF	TGTGCCAGCAGCTTAGGTCTCCTACGCTCCTACAATGAGCAGTTCTTC
-	TRBV11-2	TRBJ1-2	few	CASSPQTAGDGYTF	TGTGCCAGCAGCCCCCAAACGGCAGGCGATGGCTACACCTTC
TRBD1	TRBV6-6	TRBJ2-7	few	CASSSPGQGTYEQYF	TGTGCCAGCAGTTCCCCGGGACAGGGGACCTACGAGCAGTACTTC
-	TRBV7-2	TRBJ1-5	few	CASSSLGQINQPQHF	TGTGCCAGCAGCTCCTTGGGCCAGATCAATCAGCCCCAGCATTTT
TRBD1	TRBV7-9	TRBJ2-1	-	CASNGQGYNEQFF	TGTGCCAGCAACGGACAGGGCTACAATGAGCAGTTCTTC
-	TRBV18	TRBJ1-2	-	CASSPQSGEDGYTF	TGTGCCAGCTCACCCCAATCAGGGGAAGATGGCTACACCTTC
-	TRBV5-4	TRBJ1-2	-	CASSVGRGYTF	TGTGCCAGCAGCGTCGGCAGGGGCTACACCTTC
TRBD1	TRBV4-1	TRBJ2-1	few	CASSQDRGQSYNEQFF	TGCGCCAGCAGCCAAGACCGGGGACAGAGTTACAATGAGCAGTTCTTC
TRBD1	TRBV7-2	TRBJ1-6	-	CASSSDRGRYSPLHF	TGTGCCAGCAGCTCGGACAGGGGACGTTATTCACCCCTCCACTTT
-	TRBV30	TRBJ1-6	-	CAWDREGYNSPLHF	TGTGCCTGGGATCGGGAAGGCTACAATTCACCCCTCCACTTT
-	TRBV9	TRBJ2-3	few	CASSVWASTDTQYF	TGTGCCAGCAGCGTATGGGCTAGCACAGATACGCAGTATTTT
TRBD2	TRBV7-2	TRBJ2-3	-	CASSWKRGAGTDTQYF	TGTGCCAGCAGCTGGAAGCGGGGGGCGGGTACAGATACGCAGTATTTT
-	TRBV10-3	TRBJ1-1	-	CAIRIGGDTEAFF	TGTGCCATCAGGATAGGAGGGGACACTGAAGCTTTCTTT
-	TRBV6-5	TRBJ2-5	few	CASSYGETQYF	TGTGCCAGCAGTTACGGCGAGACCCAGTACTTC
-	TRBV29-1	TRBJ1-3	-	CSVSDWVNTIYF	TGCAGCGTTTCTGACTGGGTGAACACCATATATTTT
TRBD2	TRBV28	TRBJ2-1	-	CAIRGVRGTSGDNEQFF	TGTGCCATCCGGGGGGTTCGCGGGACTAGCGGGGACAATGAGCAGTTCTTC
TRBD2	TRBV11-2	TRBJ2-5	-	CASSGGGAGETQYF	TGTGCCAGCAGCGGCGGGGGGGCCGGAGAGACCCAGTACTTC
TRBD1	TRBV11-2	TRBJ2-2	-	CASSRQGMAGELFF	TGTGCCAGCAGCCGACAGGGGATGGCCGGGGAGCTGTTTTTT
TRBD1	TRBV6-6	TRBJ1-1	few	CASSFLDRGTEAFF	TGTGCCAGCAGTTTCCTCGACAGGGGCACTGAAGCTTTCTTT
-	TRBV21-1	TRBJ1-6	-	CASSGKERWGVSQSPLHF	TGTGCCAGCAGTGGCAAGGAAAGGTGGGGGGTCTCCCAATCACCCCTCCACTTT
-	TRBV30	TRBJ1-6	-	CAWSVKPGNEASPLHF	TGTGCCTGGAGCGTCAAACCGGGAAACGAAGCTTCACCCCTCCACTTT
-	TRBV7-2	TRBJ2-3	few	CASSLAVATHTQYF	TGTGCCAGCAGCTTAGCGGTTGCTACCCATACGCAGTATTTT